The present entry profiles one TCR beta chain with its context. Its specificity is not known. The data were taken from a study of cytomegalovirus exposure and HLA in healthy donors. Study results and caveats: From TCR beta sequences, most subjects' HLA-A and HLA-B alleles were reportedly predicted accurately. In vitro assays verified that three CMV-associated chains recognized CMV antigens specifically. Using the classifier, cytomegalovirus status was reportedly diagnosed with high specificity and sensitivity.

V dropped 1 base and J dropped 0 bases, with 9 bases sitting between them. The length of the CDR3 is 16 residues. Germline loops: CDR1 SGHTA, CDR2 FQGNSA. PCR used 60 Vbeta primers and 13 Jbeta primers. Profiling relied on immunoSEQ multiplex PCR, and the TCRdb table lists in-frame clones only, not all of them. The repertoire holds 85,000 to 100,000 clones, with over 60% as singletons. This TCR was sampled from a man aged 55 to 70 in good health and CMV-seropositive. The rearrangement links TRBV7-2 to TRBJ2-2; maybe TRBD2 (6 bases). The sample was PBMCs. CDR3 sequence (DNA): TGTGCCAGCAGCTTAGACGGGACTCCGAACACCGGGGAGCTGTTTTTT. Translating gives CASSLDGTPNTGELFF.